These 25 T cell receptor beta chains came from one sample sequenced in a study of graft-versus-host responses after intestinal transplantation. The antigens for these receptors are not known. Clones were sequenced by immunoSEQ multiplex PCR, and TCRdb holds only the in-frame ones, with some missing. In the table there are some 110,000 clones, about 92% of which are singletons. Material: unstimulated CD8+ T cells sorted from spleen or lymph node cells, obtained before transplant. Receptor source: a human donor who was the organ donor for an intestinal transplant.

The chain couples TRBV7-9 to TRBJ2-1, with 14 nucleotides matching TRBD2. The CDR3 length is 16 residues. CDR1 and CDR2 from the germline V gene are SEHNR and FQNEAQ (reference sequence). The ends lost 5 bases at V and 4 bases at J; junction bases unmatched: 4. Written as DNA, the CDR3 is TGTGCCAGCAGCACGACTAGCGGGAGGGCATACAATGAGCAGTTCTTC. It yields the protein CASSTTSGRAYNEQFF.

This clone was recorded once. The chain employs TRBV6-5 and TRBJ1-1; 7 nucleotides align to TRBD1. Germline CDR1 reads MNHEY; CDR2 reads SVGAGI. The CDR3 is 14 residues long. The V and J ends lost 2 bases and 7 bases, in that order; junction bases with no gene match: 7. As DNA, the CDR3 is TGTGCCAGCAGTTACGGGGACAGACTAGGTGAAGCTTTCTTT. Translating gives CASSYGDRLGEAFF.

J is TRBJ2-4 and V is TRBV13; D remains ambiguous. Trimming removed 4 bases from V and 2 bases from J, with 18 bases in between. The CDR3 extends over 17 amino acids. The germline V gene has CDR1 PRHDT and CDR2 FYEKMQ (reference sequence). Written as DNA, the CDR3 is TGTGCCAGCAGCTCCTCGTACTATCACCGGACCAAAAACATTCAGTACTTC. It specifies CASSSSYYHRTKNIQYF.

J is TRBJ2-7 and V is TRBV2; TRBD2 is a possible D gene (5 bases). With 1 base removed from V and 6 bases from J, the gap between germline ends came to 19 bases. CDR3 size: 16 residues. Germline CDR1 and CDR2: SNHLY and FYNNEI. CDR3 amino acids: CASSEGAVLVMSEQYF. CDR3 nucleotide sequence: TGTGCCAGCAGTGAAGGAGCGGTGTTGGTTATGTCCGAGCAGTACTTC.

This clone showed up just once. V is TRBV1 and J is TRBJ2-7. TRBV1 represents a pseudogene. The CDR3 has 11 residues. CDR3 sequence reads: CTSSRSYEQYF. The CDR3 DNA sequence: TGCACCAGCAGCCGATCTTACGAGCAGTACTTC.

The chain combines TRBV28 with TRBJ2-2, with TRBD1 matching 9 bases. This CDR3 has 15 amino acids. Germline V gene data show CDR1 as MDHEN and CDR2 as SYDVKM. The J segment lost 3 bases and the V segment lost 7 bases, leaving 6 bases of the junction unmatched. CDR3 in DNA: TGTGCCAGCACCTCCGGGACAGGGTACACCGGGGAGCTGTTTTTT. Translation: CASTSGTGYTGELFF. Based on the CDR3 plus reference TRBV28 and TRBJ2-2, the full variable domain is DVKVTQSSRYLVKRTGEKVFLECVQDMDHENMFWYRQDPGLGLRLIYFSYDVKMKEKGDIPEGYSVSREKKERFSLILESASTNQTSMYLCASTSGTGYTGELFFGEGSRLTVL.

V and J are TRBV5-1 and TRBJ1-1; no definite D call. Germline V lookup: CDR1 SGHRS, CDR2 YFSETQ. The length of the CDR3 is 15 residues. V was cut by 1 base and J by 9 bases, with 19 bases left in between. The CDR3 nucleotides read TGCGCCAGCAGCTTGATCTGGGCCCGGACGGGGAAAGCTTTCTTT. This codes for CASSLIWARTGKAFF.

This rearrangement joins TRBV15 to TRBJ2-5; 10 bases align to TRBD2. Germline loops: CDR1 LNHNV, CDR2 YYDKDF (reference sequence). CDR3 length equals 17 residues. V trimming: 3 bases; J trimming: 4 bases; junction bases outside the gene matches: 11. CDR3 protein: CATSSYPLAGVRETQYF. The CDR3, as DNA: TGTGCCACCAGCAGCTACCCCCTAGCGGGAGTGAGAGAGACCCAGTACTTC.

The chain employs TRBV5-4 and TRBJ2-1, with 11 bases fitting TRBD2. This CDR3 region has 15 residues. Germline assignment: CDR1 SGHNT and CDR2 YYREEE (reference sequence). Trimming took 2 bases from V and 4 from J; bases not matched to a gene: 2. In nucleotides, the CDR3 is TGTGCCAGCAGCTTACGGACTAGCGGGTACAATGAGCAGTTCTTC. This translates into CASSLRTSGYNEQFF.

The chain carries TRBV27 and TRBJ2-1, with 16 positions matching TRBD2. Trimming took 5 bases from V and 8 from J; bases not matched to a gene: 3. Germline CDR1 reads MNHEY; CDR2 reads SMNVEV (reference sequence). The CDR3 runs to 15 residues. Written as DNA, the CDR3 is TGTGCCAGCAGTCCGGGACTAGCGGGAGGGGATGAGCAGTTCTTC. Its translation: CASSPGLAGGDEQFF.

This clone was seen only once. This chain connects TRBV11-2 to TRBJ2-1; TRBD2 is a possible D gene (5 bases). Germline loops: CDR1 SGHAT, CDR2 FQNNGV. Trimming cost V 4 bases and J 6 bases, with 16 bases left between them. CDR3 length: 15 residues. The CDR3 DNA follows: TGTGCCAGCAGCTCGAATCTGGCGGGCCCCAATGAGCAGTTCTTC. The encoded protein is CASSSNLAGPNEQFF. Full variable domain (missing parts from reference TRBV11-2 and TRBJ2-1): EAGVAQSPRYKIIEKRQSVAFWCNPISGHATLYWYQQILGQGPKLLIQFQNNGVVDDSQLPKDRFSAERLKGVDSTLKIQPAKLEDSAVYLCASSSNLAGPNEQFFGPGTRLTVL.

Notes on this clone: Other DNA sequences within the sample encode an identical CDR3. The chain couples TRBV7-9 to TRBJ2-7; 10 bases are a match to TRBD1. The germline V gene has CDR1 SEHNR and CDR2 FQNEAQ (reference sequence). V was pared by 4 bases and J by 2 bases, with 2 bases of the junction left unmatched. This CDR3 contains 14 residues. This CDR3 is CASSSGTGAYEQYF. Written as DNA, the CDR3 is TGTGCCAGCAGCTCCGGGACAGGGGCCTACGAGCAGTACTTC.

V and J are TRBV12-2 and TRBJ1-1; the table names TRBD1, a call not compared with the DNA. TRBV12-2 is reported as a pseudogene. CDR3 length equals 19 residues. CDR3 sequence (DNA): TGTGCAAGTCGCTTAGTCTTTAGGTACATAGGGGCGATGAACACTGAAGCTTTCTTT. It codes for CASRLVFRYIGAMNTEAFF.

The count of this clone is one. The V call is TRBV30, the J call TRBJ2-3; D possibly corresponds to TRBD2 (5 bases). The germline gives CDR1 GTSNPN, CDR2 SVGIG (reference sequence). Between the trimmed V and J ends, which lost 2 bases and 4 bases, there was a span of 19 bases. CDR3 length: 16 amino acids. CDR3 region: CAWSRRSEWYSDTQYF. The CDR3 coding sequence is TGTGCCTGGAGTCGTCGTAGCGAGTGGTACTCAGATACGCAGTATTTT.

The chain is built from TRBV5-1 and TRBJ2-1; 10 bases are a match to TRBD2. The CDR3 totals 17 residues. With 1 base clipped from V and 2 bases from J, the junction kept 6 bases outside the gene matches. Looked up from germline, CDR1 is SGHRS and CDR2 is YFSETQ. CDR3 in amino acids: CASSLIRTSGTYNEQFF. The CDR3 region has the DNA TGCGCCAGCAGCTTGATTAGAACTAGCGGGACCTACAATGAGCAGTTCTTC. Filled out from reference TRBV5-1 and TRBJ2-1, the complete variable domain reads KAGVTQTPRYLIKTRGQQVTLSCSPISGHRSVSWYQQTPGQGLQFLFEYFSETQRNKGNFPGRFSGRQFSNSRSEMNVSTLELGDSALYLCASSLIRTSGTYNEQFFGPGTRLTVL.

The chain is built from TRBV19 and TRBJ2-7; the D is unclear. This CDR3 region has 13 residues. CDR1 is LNHDA, CDR2 SQIVND, per germline (reference sequence). V dropped 5 bases and J dropped 2 bases, with 10 bases sitting between them. The CDR3 DNA is TGTGCCAGTAGTCCCGAGCTGACCTACGAGCAGTACTTC. Its protein is CASSPELTYEQYF.

V and J are TRBV29-1 and TRBJ2-5; 7 bases agree with TRBD1. The CDR3 sequence is 14 residues long. J was trimmed by 1 base and V by 2 bases; bases with no gene match: 4. CDR1 and CDR2 from the germline V gene are SQVTM and ANQGSEA. CDR3 sequence: CSVESGTAQETQYF. The CDR3 DNA sequence: TGCAGCGTTGAATCCGGGACAGCCCAAGAGACCCAGTACTTC. Full variable domain (missing parts from reference TRBV29-1 and TRBJ2-5): SAVISQKPSRDICQRGTSLTIQCQVDSQVTMMFWYRQQPGQSLTLIATANQGSEATYESGFVIDKFPISRPNLTFSTLTVSNMSPEDSSIYLCSVESGTAQETQYFGPGTRLLVL.

The rearrangement links TRBV6-5 to TRBJ2-7, with D perhaps TRBD2 (6 bases). Germline CDR1 is MNHEY and CDR2 is SVGAGI. V lost 3 bases to trimming and J lost 3 bases, with 18 bases between them. The CDR3 is made up of 16 amino acids. This CDR3 is CASSYSGGFGLYEQYF. CDR3 in DNA: TGTGCCAGCAGTTATTCCGGAGGGTTCGGTCTCTACGAGCAGTACTTC.

The V and J genes are TRBV11-2 and TRBJ1-2, with unresolved D. CDR1 SGHAT and CDR2 FQNNGV come from the germline V gene. CDR3 size: 16 residues. Trimming took 1 base from V and 4 from J, leaving 16 bases between them. In DNA, the CDR3 is TGTGCCAGCAGCTTAGTCGGAAGGTCCCGGGGCTATGGCTACACCTTC. It is translated as CASSLVGRSRGYGYTF.

DNA of the CDR3: TGTGCCAGTAGAATCTGGACGGAGGCGAATTCACCCCTCCACTTT. Its protein is CASRIWTEANSPLHF. This sequence joins TRBV19 and TRBJ1-6; D remains unclear. The V end was cut by 6 bases, the J end by 7 bases, with 16 bases between. Germline CDR1 reads LNHDA; CDR2 reads SQIVND (reference sequence). This CDR3 comprises 15 residues.

In the case of this clone: This CDR3 is also generated by other DNA sequences in the sample. This sequence joins TRBV28 and TRBJ1-3; possibly TRBD1 for D (5 bases). This CDR3 is 14 amino acids long. From germline, CDR1 is MDHEN and CDR2 SYDVKM. V was shortened by 5 bases and J by 3 bases, with 11 bases between the two germline ends. For the CDR3, the DNA is TGTGCCAGCAGTCCCCAGGGCCTTGGAAACACCATATATTTT. This gives the protein CASSPQGLGNTIYF.

This chain connects TRBV10-2 to TRBJ2-5, with D possibly matching TRBD2 (6 bases). There are 15 residues in the CDR3. Trimming shortened V by 7 bases and J by 0 bases, and 15 bases separated the two germline ends. Per the germline V gene, CDR1 is WSHSY and CDR2 is SAAADI. DNA of the CDR3: TGCGCCAGCACTAGTAGCGGAGAAAACCAAGAGACCCAGTACTTC. Translation gives CASTSSGENQETQYF.

The chain uses TRBV28 and TRBJ2-5; the D is unclear. This CDR3 contains 14 residues. Trimming pared 7 bases from V and 3 bases from J, leaving 15 bases between. Per the germline V gene, CDR1 is MDHEN and CDR2 is SYDVKM. CDR3 bases: TGTGCCAGCAACCGGGCGAGATCCAAAGAGACCCAGTACTTC. Amino acid sequence: CASNRARSKETQYF.

The rearrangement joins TRBV19 to TRBJ2-1; 13 bases are a match to TRBD2. CDR1 is LNHDA, CDR2 SQIVND, per germline (reference sequence). The CDR3 runs to 15 residues. With 6 bases clipped from V and 10 bases from J, the junction kept 9 bases outside the gene matches. CDR3 loop: CASRPLAGGLQEQFF. CDR3 DNA sequence: TGTGCCAGTAGACCACTAGCGGGAGGGCTTCAGGAGCAGTTCTTC.

This chain joins TRBV10-3 and TRBJ2-5; D might be TRBD2 (5 bases). CDR1 and CDR2 from the germline V gene are ENHRY and SYGVKD. The V end lost 0 bases, the J end lost 9 bases, and 20 bases lay between the germline ends. The CDR3 is made up of 16 amino acids. The CDR3 sequence is CAISESTTGGWAAQYF. As DNA, the CDR3 is TGTGCCATCAGTGAGTCGACAACGGGCGGGTGGGCGGCCCAGTACTTC.